This TCR beta chain was sequenced in a study of technical replicates of blood from a few donors. The CDR3 runs 17 residues. Germline CDR1 SGHRS, CDR2 YFSETQ. Trimming at V came to 4 bases and at J to 2 bases, leaving 13 bases not matched to a gene. Sequencing used immunoSEQ multiplex PCR; TCRdb keeps in-frame clones, though not all of them. This repertoire shows some 64,000 clones, approximately 92% found once; its top ten account for 4.3%. This rearrangement joins TRBV5-1 to TRBJ1-2; 8 nucleotides match TRBD1. Sequenced sample: PBMCs. The clonotype comes from a human donor in good health. Some clones in this sample may be carry-over from other donors' samples. As DNA, the CDR3 is TGCGCCAGCAGCGAAATCAAAACAGGGGGGTCAAACTATGGCTACACCTTC. It specifies CASSEIKTGGSNYGYTF.